The source of this T cell receptor (beta chain) is a study of CD4 T cell repertoires in COVID-19. On the study more broadly: After roughly 10 days of IL-2 expansion, CFSE-low cells were relabeled and restimulated with other coronavirus spikes.

TCRdb's copy holds only in-frame clones and misses some; the assay was immunoSEQ multiplex PCR. Of about 22,000 clones in the sample, roughly 91% were seen once. Findings and limits, study-wide: SARS-CoV and/or HKU1 spike cultures shared between roughly 7 and 28% of SARS-CoV-2 clonotypes. Sharing of several most expanded SARS-CoV-2-reactive clonotypes across memory subsets suggested intraclonal diversification.

On this clone itself: The antigen remains unidentified.

The V end was cut by 8 bases, the J end by 2 bases, with 14 bases between. CDR1 is SNHLY and CDR2 is FYNNEI in the germline V gene. The CDR3 extends over 14 amino acids. The memory T cells were sequenced right after ex vivo isolation, without culture. The sequence derives from a human donor who had COVID-19. The V gene is TRBV2, the J gene TRBJ2-3, with a possible D match to TRBD2 (5 bases). Sequenced here: central memory CD4+ T cells from blood, sampled before the COVID-19 pandemic. The CDR3 loop reads CASGRLRSTDTQYF. The CDR3 region has the DNA TGTGCCAGCGGCAGACTACGCTCCACAGATACGCAGTATTTT. The full variable domain, completed using reference TRBV2 and TRBJ2-3, is EPEVTQTPSHQVTQMGQEVILRCVPISNHLYFYWYRQILGQKVEFLVSFYNNEISEKSEIFDDQFSVERPDGSNFTLKIRSTKLEDSAMYFCASGRLRSTDTQYFGPGTRLTVL.